This is a list of T cell receptor beta chains from one sample in a study of shared clonotypes between healthy human individuals. The repertoire was sequenced with immunoSEQ multiplex PCR; TCRdb's copy has only in-frame clones and lacks some. The data show under 2,500,000 clones, nearly 97% seen once. The sample was naive CD4+ T cells sorted from blood. These receptors were taken from a man younger than 35 in good health. Each CDR3 is given with its conserved first and last residue. D genes are given only for firm matches. Rows give clone size only sometimes, using once, few, many, or a class for an expanded clone.

.	TRBV2	TRBJ2-3	TRBD1	CASSRDRGADTQYF	TGTGCCAGCAGTCGGGACAGGGGTGCAGATACGCAGTATTTT
.	TRBV7-8	TRBJ2-7	TRBD2	CASRRGTSGRALDEQYF	TGTGCCAGCAGGCGAGGGACTAGCGGGAGGGCCTTGGACGAGCAGTACTTC
.	TRBV18	TRBJ2-5	TRBD1	CASSPRTGIQETQYF	TGTGCCAGCTCACCACGGACAGGGATTCAAGAGACCCAGTACTTC
.	TRBV5-4	TRBJ2-7	TRBD1	CASSQARTGVPYEQYF	TGTGCCAGCAGCCAGGCTCGGACAGGGGTACCCTACGAGCAGTACTTC
.	TRBV5-1	TRBJ2-7	TRBD1	CASSPGQGVDEQYF	TGCGCCAGCAGCCCGGGACAGGGGGTGGACGAGCAGTACTTC
once	TRBV5-1	TRBJ2-5	.	CASSQDGLFQETQYF	TGCGCCAGCAGTCAGGACGGACTCTTCCAAGAGACCCAGTACTTC
.	TRBV5-1	TRBJ2-7	TRBD1	CASSWRQGAREQYF	TGCGCCAGCAGCTGGAGACAGGGAGCGAGGGAGCAGTACTTC
.	TRBV5-6	TRBJ2-7	.	CASSLGPEQYF	TGTGCCAGCAGCTTAGGCCCCGAGCAGTACTTC
.	TRBV6-6	TRBJ1-5	TRBD1	CASSKGQGHQPQHF	TGTGCCAGCAGTAAGGGACAGGGTCATCAGCCCCAGCATTTT
.	TRBV9	TRBJ2-5	TRBD2	CASSPSGRAWETQYF	TGTGCCAGCAGCCCTAGCGGGAGGGCTTGGGAGACCCAGTACTTC
.	TRBV10-3	TRBJ2-7	.	CAISVASSSYEQYF	TGTGCCATCAGTGTCGCCTCTAGCTCCTACGAGCAGTACTTC
.	TRBV18	TRBJ2-7	.	CASSPQQGLSSYEQYF	TGTGCCAGCTCACCGCAACAGGGCTTAAGCTCCTACGAGCAGTACTTC
.	TRBV10-3	TRBJ2-1	.	CAISESRDGEQFF	TGTGCCATCAGTGAGTCGAGGGACGGTGAGCAGTTCTTC
.	TRBV6-1	TRBJ1-3	.	CASSEGRRVLDTIYF	TGTGCCAGCAGTGAAGGTCGCAGGGTTTTGGACACCATATATTTT
.	TRBV12-5	TRBJ2-3	TRBD2	CASGLVPGLAYRTSTDTQYF	TGTGCTAGTGGTTTGGTACCGGGACTAGCGTACCGTACAAGCACAGATACGCAGTATTTT
.	TRBV5-1	TRBJ2-1	.	CASRRTYNEQFF	TGCGCCAGCAGGCGGACCTACAATGAGCAGTTCTTC
.	TRBV6-6	TRBJ1-1	.	CASSFGMNTEAFF	TGTGCCAGCAGTTTCGGCATGAACACTGAAGCTTTCTTT